The rows below give T cell receptor beta chains drawn from one sample of a study of T-cell reconstitution after alpha-beta-depleted transplantation in children. TCRdb independently ran MiXCR on the PCR reads; one entry per CDR3 protein. In the table there are about 500,000 distinct CDR3 sequences, approximately 32% of which are singletons. Material: PBMCs from the stem cell graft donor, obtained from the stem cell graft. These receptors all stem from a human donor who donated a stem cell graft to a child with aplastic anemia. Both conserved end residues are part of each CDR3. D genes are given only for firm matches. A row's size may be missing; if present it is once, few, many or a size class.

D	V	size	J	CDR3	DNA
NA	TRBV18	NA	TRBJ1-5	CASSPRMTAQPQHF	TGTGCCAGCTCACCACGGATGACAGCCCAGCCCCAGCATTTT
NA	TRBV20-1	few	TRBJ2-5	CSAIQEASTEETQYF	TGCAGTGCTATCCAGGAGGCCTCCACGGAAGAGACCCAGTACTTC
NA	TRBV21-1	NA	TRBJ2-5	CASARETQYF	TGTGCCAGCGCACGCGAGACCCAGTACTTC
TRBD2	TRBV20-1	NA	TRBJ2-3	CSALSGTRTDTQYF	TGCAGTGCCCTTAGCGGGACACGCACAGATACGCAGTATTTT
NA	TRBV20-1	NA	TRBJ1-2	CSADRGGVYNYGYTF	TGCAGTGCTGATAGGGGGGGGGTGTACAACTATGGCTACACCTTC
NA	TRBV5-4	few	TRBJ1-1	CASSGGKWNTEAFF	TGTGCCAGCAGCGGCGGGAAGTGGAACACTGAAGCTTTCTTT
NA	TRBV29-1	NA	TRBJ2-1	CSGGPPNNEQFF	TGCAGCGGGGGACCGCCAAACAATGAGCAGTTCTTC
TRBD1	TRBV5-4	NA	TRBJ2-1	CASSLDRGRMNEQFF	TGTGCCAGCAGCTTAGACAGGGGGCGTATGAATGAGCAGTTCTTC
TRBD1	TRBV20-1	NA	TRBJ2-2	CSATGGRGTGELFF	TGCAGTGCGACAGGGGGCCGCGGCACCGGGGAGCTGTTTTTT
TRBD1	TRBV6-5	NA	TRBJ1-1	CASSYQGGAEAFF	TGTGCCAGCAGTTACCAGGGGGGTGCTGAAGCTTTCTTT
TRBD2	TRBV11-3	few	TRBJ2-1	CASSLKREGLREQFF	TGTGCCAGCAGCTTAAAGCGGGAGGGACTCAGGGAGCAGTTCTTC
NA	TRBV7-2	NA	TRBJ1-2	CASSLWRNYGYTF	TGTGCCAGCAGCTTATGGAGAAACTATGGCTACACCTTC
NA	TRBV5-1	many	TRBJ2-2	CASSFSGNTGELFF	TGTGCCAGCAGTTTCAGCGGCAACACCGGGGAGCTGTTTTTT
NA	TRBV20-1	many	TRBJ2-5	CSARQETQYF	TGCAGTGCTAGACAAGAGACCCAGTACTTC
NA	TRBV10-2	few	TRBJ1-4	CASSELGLGEKLFF	TGCGCCAGCAGTGAGTTGGGACTTGGAGAAAAACTGTTTTTT
NA	TRBV6-5	many	TRBJ1-2	CASSIRTVPVGYGYTF	TGTGCCAGCAGCATCAGGACGGTCCCGGTCGGCTATGGCTACACCTTC
TRBD2	TRBV4-2	once	TRBJ2-3	CASSDGTRGIVFTDTQYF	TGTGCCAGCAGCGACGGGACTAGGGGGATTGTCTTCACAGATACGCAGTATTTT
NA	TRBV29-1	NA	TRBJ1-3	CSVGSADSGNTIYF	TGCAGCGTTGGTTCGGCAGACTCTGGAAACACCATATATTTT
NA	TRBV27	NA	TRBJ1-4	CASSGFSEKLFF	TGTGCCAGCAGTGGGTTCAGTGAAAAACTGTTTTTT
TRBD1	TRBV20-1	NA	TRBJ2-1	CSAKRGLETQFF	TGCAGTGCCAAAAGGGGGCTTGAGACCCAGTTCTTC
TRBD2	TRBV12-3/TRBV12-4	NA	TRBJ2-7	CASSLSGGRTDEQYF	TGTGCCAGCAGTTTAAGTGGCGGGAGAACCGACGAGCAGTACTTC
TRBD2	TRBV29-1	NA	TRBJ2-5	CSPGLAGETQYF	TGCAGCCCGGGACTAGCGGGAGAGACCCAGTACTTC
TRBD2	TRBV12-3/TRBV12-4	NA	TRBJ2-3	CASSPGGTSVADTQYF	TGTGCCAGCTCCCCCGGCGGGACTAGCGTAGCAGATACGCAGTATTTT
TRBD1	TRBV5-5	NA	TRBJ1-1	CASSTGTGERANTEAFF	TGTGCCAGCAGCACAGGGACAGGGGAAAGGGCGAACACTGAAGCTTTCTTT
TRBD1	TRBV10-2	NA	TRBJ2-2	CASSEPPGQGAGELFF	TGCGCCAGCAGTGAGCCACCGGGACAGGGGGCCGGGGAGCTGTTTTTT
NA	TRBV7-8	NA	TRBJ1-1	CASSLSPGGAFF	TGTGCCAGCAGCTTAAGTCCGGGTGGAGCTTTCTTT
TRBD1	TRBV29-1	NA	TRBJ2-1	CSVGTVLSNEQFF	TGCAGCGTCGGGACAGTCCTCTCCAATGAGCAGTTCTTC
TRBD2	TRBV20-1	few	TRBJ2-5	CSARATSGNQETQYF	TGCAGTGCTAGGGCGACTAGCGGGAACCAAGAGACCCAGTACTTC
NA	TRBV30	NA	TRBJ1-1	CAWNPDSMNTEAFF	TGTGCCTGGAACCCGGACAGCATGAACACTGAAGCTTTCTTT
NA	TRBV12-3/TRBV12-4	few	TRBJ2-7	CASRPGQYYEQYF	TGTGCCAGCAGACCTGGACAGTACTACGAGCAGTACTTC
TRBD2	TRBV6-4	many	TRBJ2-1	CASSATSGSNNEQFF	TGTGCCAGCAGTGCGACTAGCGGATCGAACAATGAGCAGTTCTTC
NA	TRBV7-9	NA	TRBJ2-7	CASTPLGVSHEQYF	TGTGCCAGCACCCCACTGGGCGTATCCCACGAGCAGTACTTC
NA	TRBV20-1	NA	TRBJ2-7	CSVNDQLGQYF	TGCAGTGTAAACGATCAACTAGGGCAGTACTTC
NA	TRBV29-1	few	TRBJ2-1	CSVARGSDEQFF	TGCAGCGTTGCTCGGGGAAGCGATGAGCAGTTCTTC
NA	TRBV20-1	few	TRBJ1-1	CSARVRGWHTEAFF	TGCAGTGCTAGAGTGAGGGGGTGGCACACTGAAGCTTTCTTT
NA	TRBV3-1	NA	TRBJ1-1	CASSPKSGNTEAFF	TGTGCCAGCAGCCCCAAATCAGGGAACACTGAAGCTTTCTTT
NA	TRBV28	once	TRBJ1-2	CASSLYQENTF	TGTGCCAGCAGTTTATATCAAGAAAACACCTTC
TRBD2	TRBV6-1	few	TRBJ2-1	CATGGSTGSYNEQFF	TGTGCCACCGGCGGGAGTACGGGATCCTACAATGAGCAGTTCTTC
NA	TRBV20-1	NA	TRBJ1-5	CSAGGGTYSNQPQHF	TGCAGTGCTGGGGGGGGAACTTATAGCAATCAGCCCCAGCATTTT
TRBD2	TRBV12-3/TRBV12-4	NA	TRBJ2-1	CASSRGLAGGNEQFF	TGTGCCAGCAGCCGGGGACTAGCGGGGGGGAATGAGCAGTTCTTC
NA	TRBV7-6	NA	TRBJ2-5	CASSLGLVTQETQYF	TGTGCCAGCAGCTTAGGACTAGTAACCCAAGAGACCCAGTACTTC
TRBD2	TRBV5-1	once	TRBJ2-3	CASSLVVRTSGTDTQYF	TGCGCCAGCAGCTTGGTCGTCCGGACTAGCGGCACAGATACGCAGTATTTT
TRBD1	TRBV12-3/TRBV12-4	few	TRBJ1-5	CASSFSDRVSNQPQHF	TGTGCCAGCAGTTTCTCGGACAGGGTCAGCAATCAGCCCCAGCATTTT
TRBD1	TRBV6-2/TRBV6-3	few	TRBJ1-2	CASRSSGTGKSRLCYTF	TGTGCCAGCAGGAGTTCCGGGACAGGGAAATCTCGGTTGTGCTACACCTTC
TRBD2	TRBV7-9	NA	TRBJ2-7	CASSLSAGASYEQYF	TGTGCCAGCAGCTTATCAGCGGGGGCCTCCTACGAGCAGTACTTC
TRBD2	TRBV5-1	NA	TRBJ2-7	CASSFGLAGAYEQYF	TGCGCCAGCAGCTTCGGACTAGCGGGAGCCTACGAGCAGTACTTC
NA	TRBV29-1	many	TRBJ2-3	CSVEGGGGDTQYF	TGCAGCGTTGAGGGAGGGGGAGGAGATACGCAGTATTTT
NA	TRBV29-1	few	TRBJ1-5	CSVEDDPYQPQHF	TGCAGCGTTGAAGATGACCCGTATCAGCCCCAGCATTTT
NA	TRBV5-1	NA	TRBJ2-6	CASSLDRLSGANVLTF	TGCGCCAGCAGCTTGGACAGACTCTCTGGGGCCAACGTCCTGACTTTC
NA	TRBV4-2	NA	TRBJ2-2	CASSEERFRVSGELFF	TGTGCCAGCAGCGAAGAAAGATTCAGGGTTTCGGGGGAGCTGTTTTTT
NA	TRBV12-3/TRBV12-4	few	TRBJ2-2	CASSRAQGGGTGELFF	TGTGCCAGCAGTCGAGCCCAGGGGGGCGGGACCGGGGAGCTGTTTTTT
TRBD2	TRBV30	few	TRBJ2-1	CAWGRGLADYNEQFF	TGTGCCTGGGGGCGGGGACTAGCGGACTACAATGAGCAGTTCTTC